This T cell receptor (beta chain) was sequenced during a study of kidney transplant recipient with SARS-CoV-2 infection. Each CDR3 protein gets one entry after TCRdb re-called the reads with MiXCR. The sample carries fewer than 250,000 distinct CDR3 sequences, less than 35% recorded once. At least ten counts were recorded for this clonotype. The CDR3 has 17 residues. The origin of this receptor is a male patient younger than 45 who had COVID-19 and was a kidney transplant recipient. Part of the T cells may come from the graft donor. The sequenced sample was a blood sample, obtained at baseline and on day 111 from a kidney transplant recipient. The J gene is TRBJ2-3, the V gene TRBV21-1. TRBV21-1 is reported as a pseudogene. CDR3 DNA: TGTGCCAGCAGCGCTACGGTAGCTACAGTCATGCAAGATACGCAGTATTTT. It yields the protein CASSATVATVMQDTQYF.